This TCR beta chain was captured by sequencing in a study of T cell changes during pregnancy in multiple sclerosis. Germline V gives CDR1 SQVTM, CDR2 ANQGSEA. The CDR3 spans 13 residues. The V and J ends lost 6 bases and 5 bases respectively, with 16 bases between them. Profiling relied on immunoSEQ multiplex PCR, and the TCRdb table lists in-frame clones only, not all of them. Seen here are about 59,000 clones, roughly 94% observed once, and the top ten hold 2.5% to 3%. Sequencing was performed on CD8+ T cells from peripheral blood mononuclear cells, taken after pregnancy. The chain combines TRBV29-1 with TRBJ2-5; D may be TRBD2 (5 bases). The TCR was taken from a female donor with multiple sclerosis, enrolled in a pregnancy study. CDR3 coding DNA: TGCAGCGTCCCGGGGTTCAGTGAGGAGACCCAGTACTTC. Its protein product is CSVPGFSEETQYF.